This T cell receptor (beta chain) was captured by sequencing in a study of cytomegalovirus exposure and HLA in healthy donors (dated by TCRdb to about 2017). Describing the broader study: An earlier analysis of approximately 600 of the donors reported approximately 290 Gb of sequence data and more than 90 million unique TCR beta sequences from 190 million or so T cells. About 310 gigabases of sequencing data and 80 million or so unique TCR sequences were included in an early release covering several hundred HLA-typed donors. Among the roughly 400 genotyped donors, around 81% belonged to the genetic ancestry cluster associated with self-reported Caucasian donors. The study aimed to test whether signatures of past pathogen exposure could be identified by cataloging public T cell receptors. The T cell repertoires of about 700 subjects were profiled by immunosequencing and related to cytomegalovirus serostatus. Along with the roughly 670-subject first cohort, a separate validation cohort of over a hundred different subjects was used. High-throughput TCR immunosequencing, statistical association of individual TCRs with disease status, and machine learning were combined to predict cytomegalovirus infection status. To study patterns of TCR occurrence, a later analysis re-analyzed previously published TCR beta repertoires from 500 to 850 donors and added high-resolution HLA genotyping. Rather than using new phenotypic data, the later analysis identified candidate immune exposures from TCR beta sequences and from how often those sequences occurred across donors. To decide whether each TCR beta V gene segment behaved as functional or pseudogenic, an earlier analysis of approximately 620 of the donors relied on high-throughput TCR beta sequencing. Donor age, sex, ethnicity and CMV serostatus were compiled together with the repertoire data. A later genetic analysis took genome-wide SNP genotypes for about three fifths of the roughly 700 donors and used that subset as a discovery cohort. All discovery cohort repertoires had been generated on a single sequencing platform. Class I and class II HLA loci were covered by the typing at four-digit resolution. The number of donors typed differed by locus, with roughly 620-630 for A, B, C, DRB1 and DQB1, roughly 520 for DQA1, approximately 570 for DPA1, and around 430 for DPB1. Several DR-DQ haplotypes were handled as single units for association and clustering because linkage in the cohort was strong. Among some 400 genotyped donors of the cohort, an average of approximately 240,000 unique TCR beta nucleotide sequences was sequenced per donor, of which about 19% were non-productive. The study at large found these results: In a later analysis, HLA-associated TCR beta chains were found to be more clonally expanded and to have lower generation probabilities than equally common non-associated chains. Only TCR beta chains were sequenced in this cohort, and the absence of alpha or paired-chain data limited detectable features. A later genetic analysis reported fewer N-insertions in productive TCRs among donors in an Asian-associated ancestry cluster than the 666-donor mean. A further reported finding was that TCR beta sequences accurately predicted the HLA-A and HLA-B alleles for most subjects in the first cohort. A cluster of highly shared sequence variants was judged likely to be a technical artifact of the sequencing pipeline. A later genetic analysis associated a missense DCLRE1C variant with V-gene and J-gene trimming of TCR beta chains, and an independent cohort replicated the association. Because counts were too low, roughly 16 rarely observed V segments, including chromosome 9 orphons, were excluded from the earlier analysis of 500 to 700 of the donors. Three of the identified cytomegalovirus-associated TCR beta chains were confirmed in vitro to be specific for cytomegalovirus antigens. Linkage disequilibrium might explain the correlated functional status among segregating V segments, but an unknown experimental factor could not be ruled out. Because HLA typing was missing for some donors at each locus, association tests included only the typed subset. In an earlier analysis of some 540 of the donors, most TCR beta V segments appeared in productive rearrangements about 87% or about 30% of the time, broadly matching IMGT annotations. Because the 87-base-pair reads could not distinguish some IMGT-functional V segments, including TRBV6-2 and TRBV6-3, those segments were excluded. The only immune exposure information available for the cohort was CMV serostatus. In a later analysis, the rate of TCR association differed among HLA loci, with DRB1 alleles having the most associated TCRs and HLA-C alleles having the fewest. The classifier was reported to diagnose cytomegalovirus status with high specificity and sensitivity in both the original and validation cohorts. Assigning TCR associations to individual alleles was difficult when HLA alleles, especially DR and DQ, strongly co-occurred. Presence/absence analyses assumed roughly uniform sequencing depth across donors, an assumption that may not hold. A later analysis associated about 18,000 TCR beta sequences with specific HLA alleles at a false discovery rate of 0.05. In a later analysis, most CMV-associated TCR beta chains were found to appear HLA-restricted, with HLA associations seemingly driven largely by CMV exposure. The authors suggested that the approach could potentially be extended to other disease states and immunological phenotypes. The study listed 164 TCR beta chains as associated with cytomegalovirus. Several of the top co-occurrence clusters appeared to be linked to parvovirus B19, influenza, CMV and Epstein-Barr virus, according to a later analysis. Across donors, most TCR sequences were observed very rarely, whereas some public TCRs were present in many individuals.

Sequences LGHNT (CDR1) and FRNRAP (CDR2) are obtained from the germline V gene. V loses 7 bases, J loses 2 bases, and the germline ends lie 18 bases apart. From cysteine to phenylalanine, the CDR3 is 16 amino acids long. Just CDR3 DNA is preserved here, 48 bases in frame from base 1. Preparation of the library involved the immunoSEQ multiplex PCR assay. For the multiplex PCR, a mixture combining 60 forward primers for TCR Vbeta segments and 13 reverse primers for TCR Jbeta segments was used. Amplification of the CDR3 region of rearranged TCR beta genes was performed with a multiplex PCR assay on genomic DNA. On the Illumina HiSeq System, the amplified TCR beta libraries were sequenced as 87-base-pair reads. The study's own analysis went as follows. A later analysis tallied around 82 million unique TCR beta chains across the approximately 670 repertoires, and approximately 12 million of those chains were shared by two or more donors. Raw reads were error-corrected and collapsed into unique sequences with a nearest-neighbor algorithm that merged closely related sequences to remove PCR and sequencing errors. V, D and J gene segments were assigned by aligning CDR3 sequences to IMGT reference sequences. Each retained sequence needed at least a six-nucleotide match to both a V gene segment and a J gene segment. Rearrangements were classified as productive when the CDR3 lacked stop codons and remained in frame with V and J, and all other rearrangements were classified as non-productive. Following IMGT convention, CDR3 was defined as the stretch from the second conserved V-encoded cysteine up to the conserved J-encoded phenylalanine. The earlier analysis of about 560 of the donors excluded any sequence lacking an unambiguous match to a single V gene segment. In an earlier analysis of some 590 of the donors, V segments were called functional above 56.7% productive rearrangements and were called segregating when the between-donor standard deviation exceeded 5%. A statistical classification framework was built to diagnose cytomegalovirus status from the catalog of TCR beta chain sequences. In a later analysis, V and J genes were assigned by comparing TCR nucleotide sequences against IMGT/GENE-DB human TR gene sequences. A later analysis assigned CDR3 sequences and most-parsimonious VDJ recombination scenarios with the TCRdist pipeline. In a later analysis, each TCR beta chain was defined by its CDR3 amino acid sequence together with its V-gene family, and reads without a unique V-gene family were excluded. To address suspected cross-contamination and a sequencing artifact, a later analysis removed approximately 590 highly shared, low-generation-probability nucleotide sequences. In a later analysis, a clonal expansion index for each public chain was calculated from normalized within-repertoire ranks of inferred template counts. In a later analysis, generation probabilities were computed using a VDJ recombination model fitted to out-of-frame rearrangements, and the results were checked against IGoR. In a later analysis, TCR-TCR, TCR-HLA and TCR-CMV co-occurrence was scored with hypergeometric tests, and a repertoire-size bias correction was applied to TCR pairs. False discovery rates were estimated in a later analysis by permuting HLA or CMV assignments 20 times. In a later analysis, co-occurring TCRs were grouped with DBSCAN, and TCRdist sequence similarity was added when clustering was performed within HLA-allele-positive subsets. For co-occurrence clustering, repertoires with fewer than 30,000 or more than 120,000 public chains were excluded, along with four or five repertoires with anomalous nucleotide sharing. Entries here come from immuneACCESS through TCRdb and include only in-frame sequences with V and J called. Some clones fail to appear in such tables; in the studies checked, an unresolved V gene covers under half of the shortfall, and the cause of the remainder is unknown. V, J and clone size reflect that table, while D and trimming were determined from the DNA. A total of approximately 87,000 clones appear in this sample, 81% of them only once. The ten largest clones take up under 5.5% of the sample.

In total, about 650 healthy bone marrow donors made up the cohort. At the time of sampling, all cohort members were nominally healthy, though unrecorded immune exposures were likely present. The donor was CMV seropositive and belonged to the group of more than 250 seropositive cohort members. Each donor provided a peripheral blood sample, and peripheral blood mononuclear cells were used for TCR beta sequencing. Genomic DNA was extracted from the blood cell samples with the Qiagen DNeasy Blood Extraction Kit. About this clone: Its antigen is unknown. Qualities for individual bases were not recorded, and no much larger clone is one base off.

The clonotype originates from a woman in her 70s in good health and CMV-seropositive. The chain uses TRBV12-5 and TRBJ1-3, and possibly TRBD1, on 5 matching bases. What was sequenced was PBMCs. The DNA reads TGTGCTAGTGCCCAAACTCCGGAGGGGCCTGGAAACACCATATATTTT. Its translation is CASAQTPEGPGNTIYF.